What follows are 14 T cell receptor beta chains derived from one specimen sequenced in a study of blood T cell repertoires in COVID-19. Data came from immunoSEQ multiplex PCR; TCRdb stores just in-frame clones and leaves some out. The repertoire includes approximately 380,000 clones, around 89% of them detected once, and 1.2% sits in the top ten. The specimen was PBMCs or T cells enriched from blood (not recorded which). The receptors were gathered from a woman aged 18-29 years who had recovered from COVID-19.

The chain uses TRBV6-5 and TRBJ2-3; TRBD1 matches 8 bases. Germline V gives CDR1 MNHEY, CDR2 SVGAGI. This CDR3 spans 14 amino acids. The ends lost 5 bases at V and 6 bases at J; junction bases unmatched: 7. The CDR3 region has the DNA TGTGCCAGCAGTAAGACAGGGGACGGGGATACGCAGTATTTT. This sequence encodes CASSKTGDGDTQYF.

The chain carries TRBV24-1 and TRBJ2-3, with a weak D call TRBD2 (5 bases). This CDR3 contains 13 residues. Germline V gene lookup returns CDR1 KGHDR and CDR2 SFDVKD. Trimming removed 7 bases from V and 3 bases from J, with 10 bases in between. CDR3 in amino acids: CATSEGSTDTQYF. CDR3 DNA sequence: TGTGCCACCAGCGAGGGCAGTACAGATACGCAGTATTTT.

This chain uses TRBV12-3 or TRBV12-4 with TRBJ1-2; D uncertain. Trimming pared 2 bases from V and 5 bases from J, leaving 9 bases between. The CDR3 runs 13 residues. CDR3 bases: TGTGCCAGCAGTTTACAGGTGATATATGGCTACACCTTC. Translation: CASSLQVIYGYTF.

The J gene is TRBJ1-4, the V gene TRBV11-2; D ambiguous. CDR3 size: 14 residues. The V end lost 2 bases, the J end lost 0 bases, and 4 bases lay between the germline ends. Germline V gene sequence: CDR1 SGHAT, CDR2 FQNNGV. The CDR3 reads CASSLSTTNEKLFF. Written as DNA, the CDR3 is TGTGCCAGCAGCTTAAGCACAACTAATGAAAAACTGTTTTTT.

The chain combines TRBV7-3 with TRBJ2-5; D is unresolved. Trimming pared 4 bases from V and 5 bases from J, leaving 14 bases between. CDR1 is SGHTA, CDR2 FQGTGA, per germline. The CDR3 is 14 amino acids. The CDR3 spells CASSSYRSVETQYF. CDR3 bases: TGTGCCAGCAGCTCTTATAGAAGTGTTGAGACCCAGTACTTC.

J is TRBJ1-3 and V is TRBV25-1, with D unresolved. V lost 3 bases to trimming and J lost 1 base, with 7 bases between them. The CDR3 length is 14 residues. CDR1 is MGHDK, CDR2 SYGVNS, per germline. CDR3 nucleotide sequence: TGTGCCAGCAGTGAGGGAGGGTCTGGAAACACCATATATTTT. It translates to CASSEGGSGNTIYF.

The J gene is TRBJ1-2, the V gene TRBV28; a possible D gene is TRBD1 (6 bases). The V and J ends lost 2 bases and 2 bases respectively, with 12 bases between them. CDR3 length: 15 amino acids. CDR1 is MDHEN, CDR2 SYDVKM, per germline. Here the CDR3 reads CASSLTPGDNYGYTF. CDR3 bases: TGTGCCAGCAGTTTAACTCCAGGGGACAACTATGGCTACACCTTC.

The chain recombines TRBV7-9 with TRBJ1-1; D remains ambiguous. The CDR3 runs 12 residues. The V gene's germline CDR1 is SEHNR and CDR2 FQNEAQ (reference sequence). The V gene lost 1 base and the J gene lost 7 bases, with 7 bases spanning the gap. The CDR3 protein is CASSLGASEAFF. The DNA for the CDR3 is TGTGCCAGCAGCTTAGGGGCGAGTGAAGCTTTCTTT.

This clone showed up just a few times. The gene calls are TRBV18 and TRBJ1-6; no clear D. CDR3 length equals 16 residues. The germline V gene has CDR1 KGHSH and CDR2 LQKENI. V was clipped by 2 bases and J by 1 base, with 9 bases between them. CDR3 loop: CASSPFSQSYNSPLHF. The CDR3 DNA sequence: TGTGCCAGCTCACCATTCTCTCAGTCCTATAATTCACCCCTCCACTTT.

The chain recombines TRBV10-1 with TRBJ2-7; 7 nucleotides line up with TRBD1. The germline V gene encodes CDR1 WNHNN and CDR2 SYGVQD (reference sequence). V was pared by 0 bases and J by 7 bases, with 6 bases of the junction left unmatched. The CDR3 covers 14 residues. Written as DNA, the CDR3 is TGCGCCAGCAGTGAGTCGACAGGGAGAGGTGAGCAGTACTTC. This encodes CASSESTGRGEQYF.

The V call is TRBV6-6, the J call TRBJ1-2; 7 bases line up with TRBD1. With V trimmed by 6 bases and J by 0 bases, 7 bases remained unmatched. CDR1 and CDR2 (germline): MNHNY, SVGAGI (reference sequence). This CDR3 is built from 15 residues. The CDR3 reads CASRTYRGANYGYTF. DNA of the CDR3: TGTGCCAGCAGGACCTACAGGGGAGCTAACTATGGCTACACCTTC.

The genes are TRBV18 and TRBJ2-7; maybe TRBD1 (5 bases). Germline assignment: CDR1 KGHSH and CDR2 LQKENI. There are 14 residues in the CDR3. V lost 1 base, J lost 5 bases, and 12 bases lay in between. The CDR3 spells CASSPRQGDNEQYF. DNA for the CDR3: TGTGCCAGCTCACCACGTCAGGGTGATAACGAGCAGTACTTC.

CDR3 loop: CASSLAGTGGVGYTF. The CDR3 DNA reads TGTGCCAGCAGCTTAGCCGGGACAGGGGGCGTTGGCTACACCTTC. The rearrangement joins TRBV7-8 to TRBJ1-2; 12 nucleotides line up with TRBD1. Unmatched junction bases numbered 3, after V lost 0 bases and J lost 7 bases. This CDR3 is built from 15 residues. Germline V gives CDR1 SGHVS, CDR2 FQNEAQ.

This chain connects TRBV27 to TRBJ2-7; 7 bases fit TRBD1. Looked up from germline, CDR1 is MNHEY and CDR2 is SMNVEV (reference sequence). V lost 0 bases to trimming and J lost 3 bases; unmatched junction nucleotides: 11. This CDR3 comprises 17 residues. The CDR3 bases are TGTGCCAGCAGTTTATCGAGTAGGGGGCTTCTAAACTACGAGCAGTACTTC. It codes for CASSLSSRGLLNYEQYF.